The 4 T cell receptor beta chains below all came from one sample that was sequenced in a study of shared clonotypes between healthy human individuals. Produced via immunoSEQ multiplex PCR; TCRdb's table is partial and in-frame only. Found here are some 2,000,000 clones, 85% to 95% of them singletons; the top ten hold more than 0.1%. Source material: naive CD4+ T cells sorted from blood. Sample subset: CD45RA+ positively selected. The receptors were sampled from a man between 18 and 29 years old in good health.

The chain's CDR3 is CASSPRGGQGHTGELFF. CDR3 nucleotides: TGTGCCAGCAGCCCTCGGGGGGGACAGGGCCACACCGGGGAGCTGTTTTTT. The rearrangement uses TRBV5-4 and TRBJ2-2; D is possibly TRBD1 (9 bases). Germline loops: CDR1 SGHNT, CDR2 YYREEE (reference sequence). Trimming stripped 4 bases from V and 3 bases from J, with 19 bases between. CDR3 length: 17 residues.

This chain uses TRBV2 with TRBJ2-1, with 8 bases aligning to TRBD2. The CDR3 sequence is 14 residues long. The germline V gene encodes CDR1 SNHLY and CDR2 FYNNEI. Unmatched junction bases numbered 3, after V lost 4 bases and J lost 4 bases. CDR3 in amino acids: CASSGTGGYNEQFF. The CDR3 nucleotides read TGTGCCAGCAGTGGGACGGGAGGGTACAATGAGCAGTTCTTC.

V and J are TRBV11-2 and TRBJ2-7; weak D call: TRBD1 (5 bases). V was trimmed by 3 bases and J by 2 bases, leaving 11 bases between them. The germline CDR1 and CDR2 sequences are SGHAT and FQNNGV. The CDR3 spans 14 residues. CDR3 in amino acids: CASSFSPRAYEQYF. CDR3 sequence (DNA): TGTGCCAGCAGCTTTTCCCCCAGGGCCTACGAGCAGTACTTC.

This rearrangement joins TRBV7-2 to TRBJ2-7, with no clear D. Trimming took 5 bases from V and 0 from J, leaving 14 bases between them. In germline, CDR1 is SGHTA, CDR2 FQGNSA. The CDR3 covers 15 residues. CDR3 nucleotide sequence: TGTGCCAGCAGCCCCGAGCTGATATCCTCCTACGAGCAGTACTTC. Protein: CASSPELISSYEQYF.